Listed below are T cell receptor beta chains from one sample, sequenced in a study of shared clonotypes between healthy human individuals. The method was immunoSEQ multiplex PCR; TCRdb's version includes in-frame clones alone and lacks a portion of them. The sample yields millions of clones, around nine tenths seen once. Sequencing was done on a sample of naive CD4+ T cells sorted from blood. The receptors originated from a young man in good health. Each CDR3 is given with its conserved first and last residue. D genes are given only for firm matches. Clone sizes are given selectively: once, few, many, or a class where the clone is expanded.

J gene	D gene	V gene	clone size	CDR3 DNA	CDR3 protein
TRBJ2-5	NA	TRBV5-1	NA	TGCGCCAGCAGCACGGCCCAGAGTTCCGCAGAGACCCAGTACTTC	CASSTAQSSAETQYF
TRBJ2-7	NA	TRBV4-1	NA	TGCGCCAGCAGCCAATACTGGGGCACGAAAGGCTACGAGCAGTACTTC	CASSQYWGTKGYEQYF
TRBJ1-1	NA	TRBV7-7	once	TGTGCTAGCAGCTTAGATCCCTCCACTGAAGCTTTCTTT	CASSLDPSTEAFF
TRBJ2-1	NA	TRBV7-2	NA	TGTGCCAGCAGCCCCAGTTTCGATTTCAATGAGCAGTTCTTC	CASSPSFDFNEQFF
TRBJ2-6	NA	TRBV6-6	NA	TGTGCCAGCAGTTACAGTCAGGGTACTGGGGCCAACGTCCTGACTTTC	CASSYSQGTGANVLTF
TRBJ1-2	TRBD1	TRBV15	NA	TGTGCCACCAGTAGAGCCGGGACAGGGATGGGGAGCTATGGCTACACCTTC	CATSRAGTGMGSYGYTF
TRBJ2-5	NA	TRBV12-5	NA	TGTGCTAGTGGTTTTAGTGGGGGAACGGAGACCCAGTACTTC	CASGFSGGTETQYF
TRBJ2-1	TRBD2	TRBV5-1	NA	TGCGCCAGCAGCTTGGAGGGGGCCGGGACTAGCGGCAATGAGCAGTTCTTC	CASSLEGAGTSGNEQFF
TRBJ2-7	NA	TRBV30	NA	TGTGCCTGGAATCCGGGGCCTGGGAGCGAGCAGTACTTC	CAWNPGPGSEQYF
TRBJ1-2	TRBD1	TRBV19	NA	TGTGCCAGTAGGGGGACAGCGAGGACTATCTATGGCTACACCTTC	CASRGTARTIYGYTF
TRBJ2-2	TRBD1	TRBV11-3	NA	TGTGCCAGCAGCTCAGGACAGGGGGCCACCGGGGAGCTGTTTTTT	CASSSGQGATGELFF